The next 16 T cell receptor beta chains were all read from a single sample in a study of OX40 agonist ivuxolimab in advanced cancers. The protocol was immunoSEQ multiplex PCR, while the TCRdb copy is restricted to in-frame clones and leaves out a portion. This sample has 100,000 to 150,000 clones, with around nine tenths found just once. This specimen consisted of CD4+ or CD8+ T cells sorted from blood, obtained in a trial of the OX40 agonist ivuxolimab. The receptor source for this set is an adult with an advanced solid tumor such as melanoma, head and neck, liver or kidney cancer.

The chain's CDR3 is CASSITRPATNEKLFF. As DNA, the CDR3 is TGTGCCAGTAGTATAACAAGACCCGCAACTAATGAAAAACTGTTTTTT. The chain carries TRBV19 and TRBJ1-4; no definite D call. V was clipped by 2 bases and J by 0 bases, with 10 bases between them. Germline assignment: CDR1 LNHDA and CDR2 SQIVND (reference sequence). This CDR3 contains 16 residues.

The CDR3 region has the DNA TGTGCCAGCAGTAACCGGGACAGGGGGGCTTTCTTT. Translating it yields CASSNRDRGAFF. The genes are TRBV6-5 and TRBJ1-1, with 11 bases matching TRBD1. The CDR3 consists of 12 residues. The germline CDR1 and CDR2 sequences are MNHEY and SVGAGI. V dropped 5 bases and J dropped 11; count of bases not matched to a gene: 4.

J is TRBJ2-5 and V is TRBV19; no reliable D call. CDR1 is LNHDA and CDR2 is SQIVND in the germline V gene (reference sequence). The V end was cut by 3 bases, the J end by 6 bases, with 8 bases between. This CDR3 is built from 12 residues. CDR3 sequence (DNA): TGTGCCAGTAGTATCGGGCAGCAGACCCAGTACTTC. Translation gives CASSIGQQTQYF.

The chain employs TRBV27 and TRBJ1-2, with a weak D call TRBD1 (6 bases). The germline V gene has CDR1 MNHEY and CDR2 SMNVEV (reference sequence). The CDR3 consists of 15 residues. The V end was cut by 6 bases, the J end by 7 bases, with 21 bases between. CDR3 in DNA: TGTGCCAGCAGCCTGGCCCCGGGACAATTAGGTGGCTACACCTTC. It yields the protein CASSLAPGQLGGYTF.

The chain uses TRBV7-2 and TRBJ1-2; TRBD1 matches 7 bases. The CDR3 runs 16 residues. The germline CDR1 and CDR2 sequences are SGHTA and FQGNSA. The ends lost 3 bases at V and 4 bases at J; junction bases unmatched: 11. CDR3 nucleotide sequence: TGTGCCAGCAGCTTGTTAAGGGGGCGCTCCGGCTATGGCTACACCTTC. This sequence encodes CASSLLRGRSGYGYTF.

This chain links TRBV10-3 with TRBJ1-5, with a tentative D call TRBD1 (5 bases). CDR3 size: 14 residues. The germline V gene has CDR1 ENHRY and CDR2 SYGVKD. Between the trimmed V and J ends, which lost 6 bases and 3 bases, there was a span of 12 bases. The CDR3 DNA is TGTGCCATCAGCCCCGACAGAACCAATCAGCCCCAGCATTTT. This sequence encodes CAISPDRTNQPQHF.

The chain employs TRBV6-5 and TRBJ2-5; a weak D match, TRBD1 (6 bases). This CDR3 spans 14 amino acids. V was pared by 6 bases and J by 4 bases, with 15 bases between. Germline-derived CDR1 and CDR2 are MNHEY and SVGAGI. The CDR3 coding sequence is TGTGCCAGCAGGCGTCAGGGGTGGCGAGAGACCCAGTACTTC. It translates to CASRRQGWRETQYF.

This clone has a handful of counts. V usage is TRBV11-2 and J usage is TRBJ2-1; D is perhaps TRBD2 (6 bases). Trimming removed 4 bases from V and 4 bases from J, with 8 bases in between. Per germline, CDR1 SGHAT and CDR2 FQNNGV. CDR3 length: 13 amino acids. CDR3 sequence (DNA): TGTGCCAGCAGCTCGGGACTTTACAATGAGCAGTTCTTC. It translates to CASSSGLYNEQFF.

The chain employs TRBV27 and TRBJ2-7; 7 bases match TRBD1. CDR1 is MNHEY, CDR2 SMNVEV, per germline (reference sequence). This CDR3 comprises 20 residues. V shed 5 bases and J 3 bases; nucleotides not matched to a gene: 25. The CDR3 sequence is CASSPIYPTGSSLFRYEQYF. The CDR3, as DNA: TGTGCCAGCAGTCCCATATACCCGACAGGGTCCTCACTATTTCGCTACGAGCAGTACTTC.

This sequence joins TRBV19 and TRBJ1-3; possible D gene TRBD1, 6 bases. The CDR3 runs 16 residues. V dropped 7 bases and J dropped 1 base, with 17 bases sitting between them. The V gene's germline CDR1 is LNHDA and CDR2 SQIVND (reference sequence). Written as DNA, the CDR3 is TGTGCCAGTAAGCCTTCACAGGGACGTTCTGGAAACACCATATATTTT. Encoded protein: CASKPSQGRSGNTIYF.

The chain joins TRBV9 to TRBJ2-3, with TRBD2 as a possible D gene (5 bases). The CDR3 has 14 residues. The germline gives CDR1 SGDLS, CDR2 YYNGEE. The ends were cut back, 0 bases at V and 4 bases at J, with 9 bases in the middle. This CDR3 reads CASSVGLAADTQYF. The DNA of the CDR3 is TGTGCCAGCAGCGTAGGTCTAGCCGCAGATACGCAGTATTTT.

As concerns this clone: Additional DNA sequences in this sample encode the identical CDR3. The CDR3 here is CASSVEGAGNTIYF. The CDR3 coding sequence is TGTGCCAGCAGCGTAGAGGGGGCTGGAAACACCATATATTTT. The V gene is TRBV9, the J gene TRBJ1-3; a weak D match, TRBD1 (6 bases). This CDR3 comprises 14 residues. V was pared by 0 bases and J by 2 bases, with 6 bases between. Germline V lookup: CDR1 SGDLS, CDR2 YYNGEE.

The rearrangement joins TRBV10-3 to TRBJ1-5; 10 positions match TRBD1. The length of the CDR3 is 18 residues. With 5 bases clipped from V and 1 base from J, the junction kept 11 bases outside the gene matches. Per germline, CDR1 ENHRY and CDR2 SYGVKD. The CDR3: CAISSPGQGTPSNQPQHF. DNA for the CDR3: TGTGCCATCAGTTCCCCGGGACAGGGGACGCCAAGCAATCAGCCCCAGCATTTT.

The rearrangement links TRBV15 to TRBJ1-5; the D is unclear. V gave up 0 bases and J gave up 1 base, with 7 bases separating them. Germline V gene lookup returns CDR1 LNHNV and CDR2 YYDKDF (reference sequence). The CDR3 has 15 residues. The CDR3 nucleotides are TGTGCCACCAGCAGAGACGGATTGAGCAATCAGCCCCAGCATTTT. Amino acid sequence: CATSRDGLSNQPQHF.

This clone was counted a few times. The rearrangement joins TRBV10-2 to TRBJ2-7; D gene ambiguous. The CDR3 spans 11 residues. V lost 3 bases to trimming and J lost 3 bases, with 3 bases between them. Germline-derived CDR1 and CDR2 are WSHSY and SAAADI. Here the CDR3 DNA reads TGCGCCAGCAGTGACGTCTACGAGCAGTACTTC. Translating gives CASSDVYEQYF.

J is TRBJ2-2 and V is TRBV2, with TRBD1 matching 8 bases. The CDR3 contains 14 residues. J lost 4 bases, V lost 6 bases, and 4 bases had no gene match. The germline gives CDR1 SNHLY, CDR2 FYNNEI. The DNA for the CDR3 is TGTGCCAGCAGGGAACAGGGGGTCACCGGGGAGCTGTTTTTT. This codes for CASREQGVTGELFF.